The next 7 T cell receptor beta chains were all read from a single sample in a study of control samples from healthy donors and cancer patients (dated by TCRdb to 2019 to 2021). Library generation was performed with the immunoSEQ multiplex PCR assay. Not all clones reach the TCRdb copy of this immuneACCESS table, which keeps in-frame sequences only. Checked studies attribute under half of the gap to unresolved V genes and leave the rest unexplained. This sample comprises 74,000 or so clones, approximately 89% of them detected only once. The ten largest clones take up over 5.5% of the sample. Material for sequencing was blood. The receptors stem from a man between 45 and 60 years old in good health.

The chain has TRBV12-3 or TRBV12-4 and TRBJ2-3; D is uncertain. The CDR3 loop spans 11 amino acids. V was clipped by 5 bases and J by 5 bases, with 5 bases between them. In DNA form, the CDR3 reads TGTGCCAGCAGTCTTTTAGATACGCAGTATTTT. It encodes CASSLLDTQYF.

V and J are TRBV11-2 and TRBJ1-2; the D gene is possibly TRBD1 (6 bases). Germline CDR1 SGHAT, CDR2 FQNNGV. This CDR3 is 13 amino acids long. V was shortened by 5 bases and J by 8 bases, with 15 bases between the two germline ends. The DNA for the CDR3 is TGTGCCAGCAGCACAGTGGACAGATCGGGCTACACCTTC. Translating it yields CASSTVDRSGYTF.

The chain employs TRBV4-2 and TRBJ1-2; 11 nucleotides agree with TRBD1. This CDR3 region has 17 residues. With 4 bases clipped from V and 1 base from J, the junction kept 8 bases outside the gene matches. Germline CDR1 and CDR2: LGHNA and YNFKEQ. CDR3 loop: CASSPVTDRGLNYGYTF. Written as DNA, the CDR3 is TGTGCCAGCAGCCCGGTGACGGACAGGGGGCTTAACTATGGCTACACCTTC.

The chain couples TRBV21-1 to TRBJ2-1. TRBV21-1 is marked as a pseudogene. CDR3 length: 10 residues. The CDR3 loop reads CASSRGEQFF. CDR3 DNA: TGTGCCAGCAGCAGGGGTGAGCAGTTCTTC.

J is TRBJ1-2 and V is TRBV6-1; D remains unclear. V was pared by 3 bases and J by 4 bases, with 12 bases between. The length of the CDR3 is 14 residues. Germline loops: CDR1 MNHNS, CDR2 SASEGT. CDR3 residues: CASSELGKAYGYTF. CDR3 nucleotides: TGTGCCAGCAGTGAGCTAGGGAAGGCCTATGGCTACACCTTC.

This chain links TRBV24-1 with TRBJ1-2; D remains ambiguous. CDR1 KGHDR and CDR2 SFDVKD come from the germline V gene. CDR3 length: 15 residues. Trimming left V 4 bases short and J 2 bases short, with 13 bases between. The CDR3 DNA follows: TGTGCCACCAGTGAGGGTGACGGAGTGAACTATGGCTACACCTTC. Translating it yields CATSEGDGVNYGYTF.

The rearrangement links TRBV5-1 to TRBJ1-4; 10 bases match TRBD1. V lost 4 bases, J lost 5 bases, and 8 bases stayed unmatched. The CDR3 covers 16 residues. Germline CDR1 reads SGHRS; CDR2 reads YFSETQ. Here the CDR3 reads CASSAPPGQGNEKLFF. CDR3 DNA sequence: TGCGCCAGCAGCGCACCCCCGGGACAGGGGAATGAAAAACTGTTTTTT.